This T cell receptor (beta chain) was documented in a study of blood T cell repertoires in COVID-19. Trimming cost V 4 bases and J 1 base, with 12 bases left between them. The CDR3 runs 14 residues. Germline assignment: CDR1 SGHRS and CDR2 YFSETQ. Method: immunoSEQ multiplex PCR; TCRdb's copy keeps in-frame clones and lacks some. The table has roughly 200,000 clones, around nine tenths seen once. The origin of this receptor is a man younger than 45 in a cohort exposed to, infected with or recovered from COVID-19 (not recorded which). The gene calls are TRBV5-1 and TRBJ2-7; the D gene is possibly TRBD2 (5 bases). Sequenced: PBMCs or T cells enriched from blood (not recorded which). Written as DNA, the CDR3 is TGCGCCAGCAGCCCGGGAATGGGGTCCTACGAGCAGTACTTC. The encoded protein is CASSPGMGSYEQYF.